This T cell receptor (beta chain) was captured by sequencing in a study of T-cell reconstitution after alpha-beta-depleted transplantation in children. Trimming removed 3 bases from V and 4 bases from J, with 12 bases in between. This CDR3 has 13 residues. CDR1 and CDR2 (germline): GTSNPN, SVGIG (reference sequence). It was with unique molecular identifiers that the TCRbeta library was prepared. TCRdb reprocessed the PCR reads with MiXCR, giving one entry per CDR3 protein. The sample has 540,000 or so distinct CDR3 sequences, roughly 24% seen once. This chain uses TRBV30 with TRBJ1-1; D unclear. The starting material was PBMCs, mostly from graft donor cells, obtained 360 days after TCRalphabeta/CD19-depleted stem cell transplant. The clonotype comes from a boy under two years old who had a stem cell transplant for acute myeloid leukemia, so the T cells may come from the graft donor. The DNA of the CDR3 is TGTGCCTGGAGCGTACGTGGGAGCACTGAAGCTTTCTTT. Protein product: CAWSVRGSTEAFF.